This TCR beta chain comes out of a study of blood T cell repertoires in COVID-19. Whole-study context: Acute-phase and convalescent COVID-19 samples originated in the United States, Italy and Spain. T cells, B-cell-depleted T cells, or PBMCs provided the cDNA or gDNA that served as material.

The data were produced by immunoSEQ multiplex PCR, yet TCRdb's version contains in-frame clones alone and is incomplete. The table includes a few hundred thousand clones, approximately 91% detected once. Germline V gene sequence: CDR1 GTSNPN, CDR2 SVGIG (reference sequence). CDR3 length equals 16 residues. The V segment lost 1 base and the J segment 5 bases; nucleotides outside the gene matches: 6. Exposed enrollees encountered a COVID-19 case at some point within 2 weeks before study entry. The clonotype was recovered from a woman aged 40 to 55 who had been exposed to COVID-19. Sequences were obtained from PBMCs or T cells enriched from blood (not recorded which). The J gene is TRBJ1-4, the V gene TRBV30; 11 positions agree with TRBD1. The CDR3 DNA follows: TGTGCCTGGAGTGCGGGACAGGGGGTACAAAATGAAAAACTGTTTTTT. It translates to CAWSAGQGVQNEKLFF.